This T cell receptor beta chain was recorded in a study of cytomegalovirus exposure and HLA in healthy donors (dated by TCRdb to 2017 to 2019). As for the study more broadly: An earlier analysis of 587 of the donors reported 250 to 350 Gb of sequence data and some 110 million unique TCR beta sequences obtained from around 190 million T cells. An early release that covered approximately 600 HLA-typed donors contained approximately 300 gigabases of sequencing data and tens of millions of unique TCR sequences. Of the 300 to 500 genotyped donors, 70% to 90% were placed in the genetic ancestry cluster associated with self-reported Caucasian donors. The aim of the study was to test whether cataloging public T cell receptors could identify signatures of past pathogen exposure. The study profiled the T cell repertoires of under 850 subjects by immunosequencing and related them to cytomegalovirus serostatus. A separate validation cohort of roughly 130 different subjects was used in addition to the 666-subject first cohort. The study combined high-throughput TCR immunosequencing, statistical association of individual TCRs with disease status, and machine learning to predict cytomegalovirus infection status. To study patterns of TCR occurrence, a later analysis re-analyzed previously published TCR beta repertoires from several hundred donors and added high-resolution HLA genotyping. In the later analysis, no new phenotypic data were used to find candidate immune exposures; instead, reliance was placed on TCR beta sequences and their occurrence across donors. To decide whether each TCR beta V gene segment behaved as functional or pseudogenic, an earlier analysis of approximately 590 of the donors relied on high-throughput TCR beta sequencing. Alongside the repertoire data, information on donor age, sex, ethnicity and CMV serostatus was compiled. A later genetic analysis took genome-wide SNP genotypes for about 60% of the roughly 670 donors and used that subset as a discovery cohort. All discovery cohort repertoires had been generated on a single sequencing platform. Both class I and class II loci were covered by HLA typing, at four-digit resolution. The number of typed donors differed by locus: about 629-630 for A, B, C, DRB1 and DQB1; roughly 510 for DQA1; 606 for DPA1; and some 430 for DPB1. Because of strong linkage in the cohort, roughly five DR-DQ haplotypes were treated as single units for association and clustering. Among some 410 genotyped donors of the cohort, an average of around 240,000 unique TCR beta nucleotide sequences was sequenced per donor, of which 15% to 20% were non-productive. Summary of the overall study and its limitations: Roughly uniform sequencing depth across donors was assumed in presence/absence analyses, although this assumption may not hold. The authors suggested that the approach could potentially be generalized to other disease states and immunological phenotypes. Only TCR beta chains were sequenced in this cohort, and the absence of alpha or paired-chain data limited detectable features. A further reported finding was that TCR beta sequences accurately predicted the HLA-A and HLA-B alleles for most subjects in the first cohort. Because the 87-base-pair reads could not distinguish some IMGT-functional V segments, including TRBV6-2 and TRBV6-3, those segments were excluded. Correlated functional status among segregating V segments might reflect linkage disequilibrium, but an unknown experimental factor could not be ruled out. Most CMV-associated TCR beta chains appeared to be HLA-restricted in a later analysis, and the HLA associations seemed to be driven largely by CMV exposure. A later analysis associated about 17,000 TCR beta sequences with specific HLA alleles at a false discovery rate of 0.05. A later analysis found that HLA-associated TCR beta chains were more clonally expanded and had lower generation probabilities than equally common non-associated chains. A few of the identified cytomegalovirus-associated TCR beta chains were confirmed in vitro to be specific for cytomegalovirus antigens. Most TCR sequences were seen in very few donors, while some public TCRs were found in many individuals. In a later analysis, the rate of TCR association differed among HLA loci, with DRB1 alleles having the most associated TCRs and HLA-C alleles having the fewest. In both the original and validation cohorts, the classifier was reported to diagnose cytomegalovirus status with high specificity and sensitivity. Because counts were too low, approximately 18 rarely observed V segments, including chromosome 9 orphons, were excluded from the earlier analysis of 587 of the donors. Because HLA typing was unavailable for some donors at each locus, only the typed subset was used in association tests. When HLA alleles, especially DR and DQ, strongly co-occurred, attributing TCR associations to individual alleles was difficult. Broadly in line with IMGT annotations, most TCR beta V segments showed up in productive rearrangements about 87% or about 30% of the time in an earlier analysis of 450 to 750 of the donors. The only immune exposure information available for the cohort was CMV serostatus. A cluster of highly shared sequence variants was judged likely to represent a technical artifact of the sequencing pipeline. In the study, approximately 160 TCR beta chains were listed as associated with cytomegalovirus. According to a later analysis, parvovirus B19, influenza, CMV and Epstein-Barr virus appeared linked to several top co-occurrence clusters. According to a later genetic analysis, donors in an Asian-associated ancestry cluster had fewer N-insertions in productive TCRs than the roughly 670-donor mean. V-gene and J-gene trimming of TCR beta chains was associated with a missense DCLRE1C variant in a later genetic analysis, and the association was replicated in an independent cohort.

Receptors were amplified or captured by the immunoSEQ multiplex PCR assay. The multiplex PCR relied on a mix of 60 forward primers for TCR Vbeta segments and 13 reverse primers for TCR Jbeta segments. Amplification of the CDR3 region of rearranged TCR beta genes was performed with a multiplex PCR assay on genomic DNA. Amplified TCR beta libraries were sequenced as 87-base-pair reads on the Illumina HiSeq System. The source study handled its data this way. A later analysis tallied some 79 million unique TCR beta chains across the 550 to 850 repertoires, and around 12 million of those chains were shared by two or more donors. Raw reads were error-corrected and collapsed into unique sequences by a nearest-neighbor algorithm in which closely related sequences were merged to remove PCR and sequencing errors. V, D and J gene segments were assigned by aligning CDR3 sequences to IMGT reference sequences. For a sequence to be retained, at least a six-nucleotide match to both a V gene segment and a J gene segment was required. Rearrangements were classified as productive when the CDR3 lacked stop codons and remained in frame with V and J, and all other rearrangements were classified as non-productive. CDR3 was defined by IMGT convention, running from the second conserved V-encoded cysteine to the conserved J-encoded phenylalanine. The earlier analysis of 587 of the donors excluded sequences that lacked an unambiguous match to a single V gene segment. An earlier analysis of fewer than 650 of the donors classified V segments as functional when productive rearrangements were above 56.7% and as segregating when the standard deviation between donors was above 5%. To diagnose cytomegalovirus status from the catalog of TCR beta chain sequences, a statistical classification framework was built. V and J gene assignment, in a later analysis, came from comparing TCR nucleotide sequences with IMGT/GENE-DB human TR gene sequences. A later analysis assigned CDR3 sequences and most-parsimonious VDJ recombination scenarios with the TCRdist pipeline. In a later analysis, every TCR beta chain was defined by the combination of its CDR3 amino acid sequence and its V-gene family, and reads without a unique V-gene family were dropped. In a later analysis, fewer than 600 highly shared, low-generation-probability nucleotide sequences were removed to address suspected cross-contamination and a sequencing artifact. In a later analysis, a clonal expansion index for each public chain was calculated from normalized within-repertoire ranks of inferred template counts. In a later analysis, generation probabilities were computed using a VDJ recombination model fitted to out-of-frame rearrangements, and the results were checked against IGoR. In a later analysis, TCR-TCR, TCR-HLA and TCR-CMV co-occurrence was scored with hypergeometric tests, and a repertoire-size bias correction was applied to TCR pairs. False discovery rates were estimated in a later analysis by permuting HLA or CMV assignments 20 times. In a later analysis, co-occurring TCRs were grouped using DBSCAN, with TCRdist sequence similarity added in when clustering inside HLA-allele-positive subsets. Repertoires with fewer than 30,000 or more than 120,000 public chains were left out of co-occurrence clustering, as were a few repertoires with anomalous nucleotide sharing. TCRdb mirrors the immuneACCESS table, restricted to in-frame sequences. Some clones are absent from its copies; in checked studies, under half trace to an unresolved V gene, and the reason for the others is unknown. V and J calls and clone size are given by that table; D and trimming were obtained from the DNA. This sample lists 150,000 to 160,000 clones; around 81% were detected once. The top ten hold around 5.6% of the sample.

Note on this clone: The clone's antigen remains unknown. No base quality information exists; no much larger clone differs at one position.

CDR1 and CDR2 (MNHEY, SVGAGI) derive from the germline V gene. There are 11 amino acids in the CDR3, from cysteine to phenylalanine inclusive. Only the CDR3 part of the read is kept: 33 bases, read in frame from the first base. V loses 8 bases, J loses 2 bases, and the germline ends lie 7 bases apart. The cohort comprised fewer than 700 healthy bone marrow donors. Cohort members were all nominally healthy when sampled, although unrecorded immune exposures were likely present. The donor tested CMV seropositive, placing the donor among the 289 seropositive members of the cohort. Every donor gave a peripheral blood sample, and the peripheral blood mononuclear cells from that sample were used for TCR beta sequencing. The Qiagen DNeasy Blood Extraction Kit was used to extract genomic DNA from the blood cell samples.

The sequence is built from TRBV6-5 and TRBJ2-7; the D gene is possibly TRBD1, with 6 bases matching. Specimen: PBMCs. The receptor's source is a woman between 40 and 55 years old in good health and CMV-seropositive. The sequenced DNA is TGTGCCAGCGGGACAACCTACGAGCAGTACTTC. Its amino acids are CASGTTYEQYF.